This T cell receptor (beta chain) comes out of a study of radiation and T cells in renal cell carcinoma. Whole-study findings and limits: From baseline, blood top tumor clonotypes peaked at 2 weeks post-radiation.

A remark on this clone: Its target is not known.

The time point: blood 4 weeks post-SBRT, at nephrectomy. This sample's treatment: 15 Gy SBRT to primary tumor, nephrectomy 4 weeks later. Nephrectomy followed 15 Gy stereotactic body radiation by 4 weeks. The patient's renal cell carcinoma had clear cell pathology. The assay was immunoSEQ multiplex PCR, and TCRdb's table has in-frame clones only and misses some. The table has around 81,000 clones, around 81% seen once. The CDR3 runs 13 residues. V lost 4 bases, J lost 16 bases, and 21 bases lay in between. The clonotype originates from a man aged 45-65 years with renal cell carcinoma. Sequenced here: blood, sampled from a patient whose treatment included radiotherapy and nephrectomy. The gene calls are TRBV5-3 and TRBJ2-4, with D perhaps matching TRBD1 (5 bases). TRBV5-3 is given ORF status, its function remaining uncertain. CDR3 sequence reads: CARSPVRGKFSYF. The CDR3 bases are TGTGCCAGAAGCCCCGTTAGGGGCAAGTTCTCCTACTTC.